This T cell receptor beta chain emerged from a study of shared clonotypes between healthy human individuals. Broader study findings: Among the subsets, naive ones generally showed larger estimated richness than memory ones. Read depth was anticipated to influence clonotype sharing among donors.

The CDR3 covers 15 residues. The germline CDR1 and CDR2 sequences are MNHNY and SVGAGI (reference sequence). V lost 5 bases and J lost 0, with 14 bases in between. Note on this clone: Its specificity is unknown.

Original handling: Junction-only sequences without quality scores came from ImmunoSEQ, so filtering differed. Libraries were prepared by immunoSEQ multiplex PCR; TCRdb keeps only in-frame clonotypes and omits some of them. V, J and clone size derive from that table, while D and trimming were established from the DNA sequence. The repertoire holds under 600,000 clones, with roughly 95% as singletons. Participating donors were healthy, HIV-negative adults free of recent acute infections or vaccinations. The sample taken for sequencing was naive CD4+ T cells sorted from blood. As for subset: CD45RA+ positively selected. The V call is TRBV6-6, the J call TRBJ2-7, with D maybe TRBD1 (6 bases). This receptor was obtained from a woman aged 25 to 39 in good health. CDR3 sequence reads: CASSPQGLDSYEQYF. CDR3 DNA: TGTGCCAGCAGTCCGCAGGGGTTGGACTCCTACGAGCAGTACTTC.